The 22 T cell receptor beta chains listed next were all sequenced from one sample in a study of neurological immune-mediated disorders. TCRdb independently ran MiXCR on the 5' RACE reads; one entry per CDR3 protein. The sample holds about 27,000 distinct CDR3 sequences, over 20% seen once. Sequenced material: PBMCs. The origin of the receptors is a woman aged 55-69 years in good health.

At least ten counts were recorded for this clonotype. The J gene is TRBJ2-7, the V gene TRBV29-1; D unclear. This CDR3 has 14 residues. Germline V lookup: CDR1 SQVTM, CDR2 ANQGSEA. Trimming left V 1 base short and J 3 bases short, with 13 bases between. CDR3 amino acids: CSVEGGLGLYEQYF. CDR3 bases: TGCAGCGTTGAAGGGGGTCTCGGTCTCTACGAGCAGTACTTC.

The V and J genes are TRBV27 and TRBJ2-1; a possible D gene is TRBD2 (6 bases). The V gene's germline CDR1 is MNHEY and CDR2 SMNVEV (reference sequence). This CDR3 contains 17 residues. V lost 3 bases and J 0 bases, leaving 15 bases between the germline ends. CDR3 region: CASSLGTSLSSYNEQFF. CDR3 nucleotides: TGTGCCAGCAGTTTGGGGACTTCCCTGAGCTCCTACAATGAGCAGTTCTTC.

This clonotype was found many times. The chain couples TRBV20-1 to TRBJ2-2; no clear D. The CDR3 covers 14 residues. V lost 5 bases, J lost 4 bases, and 14 bases lay in between. Germline V gives CDR1 DFQATT, CDR2 SNEGSKA (reference sequence). The CDR3 spells CSARRVSSTGELFF. The CDR3 coding sequence is TGCAGTGCTCGCCGGGTTTCCTCCACCGGGGAGCTGTTTTTT.

This clonotype occurred many times. The chain links TRBV7-8 to TRBJ2-3; 8 bases agree with TRBD2. This CDR3 is 15 amino acids long. V was pared by 3 bases and J by 5 bases, with 7 bases of the junction left unmatched. The germline V gene has CDR1 SGHVS and CDR2 FQNEAQ. CDR3 amino acids: CASSFSGTSGDTQYF. Written as DNA, the CDR3 is TGTGCCAGCAGCTTTTCCGGGACTAGTGGAGATACGCAGTATTTT.

The sample holds many counts of this clonotype. The CDR3 protein is CSARERDGYTF. The DNA of the CDR3 is TGCAGCGCGAGGGAAAGGGACGGCTACACCTTC. The chain recombines TRBV29-1 with TRBJ1-2; maybe TRBD1 (5 bases). This CDR3 has 11 residues. V was trimmed by 7 bases and J by 8 bases, leaving 14 bases between them. From germline, CDR1 is SQVTM and CDR2 ANQGSEA.

This clonotype has a count of ten or more. The genes are TRBV20-1 and TRBJ2-5; 8 bases map to TRBD2. The V and J ends lost 0 bases and 4 bases, in that order; junction bases with no gene match: 7. The CDR3 consists of 15 residues. Germline V gene sequence: CDR1 DFQATT, CDR2 SNEGSKA (reference sequence). The CDR3 protein is CSARDSGKGLETQYF. The CDR3, as DNA: TGCAGTGCTAGAGATAGCGGGAAGGGCTTAGAGACCCAGTACTTC.

V and J are TRBV28 and TRBJ2-6, with D perhaps TRBD1 (6 bases). CDR3 length equals 16 residues. The V gene lost 3 bases and the J gene lost 6 bases, with 15 bases spanning the gap. Germline V gives CDR1 MDHEN, CDR2 SYDVKM. The CDR3 DNA follows: TGTGCCAGCAGTTTGACAGGATCCCCCGTGGCCAACGTCCTGACTTTC. As protein: CASSLTGSPVANVLTF.

This clonotype has a count of ten or more. The V call is TRBV7-2, the J call TRBJ2-3, with a possible D match to TRBD1 (5 bases). Germline V gene lookup returns CDR1 SGHTA and CDR2 FQGNSA. The CDR3 runs 15 residues. The V end lost 1 base, the J end lost 2 bases, and 10 bases lay between the germline ends. The CDR3 region has the DNA TGTGCCAGCAGCTTAGATGGCAGGGACACAGATACGCAGTATTTT. Translating gives CASSLDGRDTDTQYF.

This clonotype was detected ten times or more. The gene calls are TRBV5-6 and TRBJ2-7; perhaps TRBD1 as D (5 bases). Trimming removed 0 bases at V and 3 bases at J, with 16 bases between. CDR3 length: 16 amino acids. Looked up from germline, CDR1 is SGHDT and CDR2 is YYEEEE. Written as DNA, the CDR3 is TGTGCCAGCAGCTTGGCCCCACAGGACCCCCTCTACGAGCAGTACTTC. Its translation: CASSLAPQDPLYEQYF.

This clonotype was seen many times. The chain links TRBV10-3 to TRBJ2-3; unclear D gene. The CDR3 spans 14 residues. Looked up from germline, CDR1 is ENHRY and CDR2 is SYGVKD. The V gene lost 2 bases and the J gene lost 4 bases, with 10 bases spanning the gap. The CDR3 nucleotides are TGTGCCATCAGTGAGGGCGGCGTTTCAGATACGCAGTATTTT. Its translation is CAISEGGVSDTQYF.

This rearrangement joins TRBV20-1 to TRBJ2-7; the D gene could be TRBD1 or TRBD2 (5 bases each). The CDR3 is made up of 13 amino acids. V was shortened by 3 bases and J by 10 bases, with 19 bases between the two germline ends. Germline V gene lookup returns CDR1 DFQATT and CDR2 SNEGSKA (reference sequence). The CDR3 protein is CSASYQGVGEQYF. CDR3 nucleotides: TGCAGTGCTAGTTATCAGGGAGTCGGCGAACAGTACTTC.

This clonotype showed up many times. J is TRBJ2-1 and V is TRBV14; TRBD1 matches at 8 bases. This CDR3 contains 15 residues. In germline, CDR1 is SGHDN, CDR2 FVKESK. Trimming took 0 bases from V and 6 from J; bases not matched to a gene: 4. In nucleotides, the CDR3 is TGTGCCAGCAGCCAAGATCGGGACAGGAGCAATGAGCAGTTCTTC. Amino acids: CASSQDRDRSNEQFF. Full variable domain (outside the CDR3, taken from reference TRBV14 and TRBJ2-1): EAGVTQFPSHSVIEKGQTVTLRCDPISGHDNLYWYRRVMGKEIKFLLHFVKESKQDESGMPNNRFLAERTGGTYSTLKVQPAELEDSGVYFCASSQDRDRSNEQFFGPGTRLTVL.

Many counts were recorded for this clonotype. The chain couples TRBV28 to TRBJ2-1; either TRBD1 or TRBD2 may supply D (6 bases each). The V and J ends lost 3 bases and 9 bases respectively, with 18 bases between them. From germline, CDR1 is MDHEN and CDR2 SYDVKM. This CDR3 is built from 15 residues. The CDR3 DNA sequence: TGTGCCAGCAGTTTTAACCGCGTTCGGGGGCGTGAGCAGTTCTTC. Its translation: CASSFNRVRGREQFF.

This clonotype occurred many times. The chain uses TRBV29-1 and TRBJ2-5; 7 bases agree with TRBD2. The length of the CDR3 is 17 residues. The germline V gene encodes CDR1 SQVTM and CDR2 ANQGSEA. The ends lost 2 bases at V and 3 bases at J; junction bases unmatched: 15. Here the CDR3 reads CSVEIFRAGEQEETQYF. The CDR3 DNA is TGCAGCGTTGAAATCTTTCGGGCGGGAGAACAGGAAGAGACCCAGTACTTC.

This clonotype was found many times. The V and J genes are TRBV4-1 and TRBJ1-2; D may be TRBD1 (6 bases). Germline V gives CDR1 MGHRA, CDR2 YSYEKL. This CDR3 comprises 14 residues. V was clipped by 4 bases and J by 3 bases, with 12 bases between them. CDR3 loop: CASSPKRGDYGYTF. DNA for the CDR3: TGCGCCAGCAGCCCCAAAAGGGGGGACTATGGCTACACCTTC.

Ten or more counts support this clonotype. V is TRBV28 and J is TRBJ1-2; no clear D. V was trimmed by 3 bases and J by 9 bases, leaving 14 bases between them. Germline V gives CDR1 MDHEN, CDR2 SYDVKM. CDR3 size: 13 residues. For the CDR3, the DNA is TGTGCCAGCAGTTTCTCTTCGGGAACCCGCTACACCTTC. Residues: CASSFSSGTRYTF.

This clonotype was observed at least ten times. The V and J genes are TRBV7-9 and TRBJ2-7, with TRBD2 as a possible D gene (5 bases). This CDR3 is 14 amino acids long. Germline CDR1 reads SEHNR; CDR2 reads FQNEAQ (reference sequence). V was shortened by 3 bases and J by 3 bases, with 12 bases between the two germline ends. The DNA for the CDR3 is TGTGCCAGCAGCTTTTCTGTAGCGCTCTACGAGCAGTACTTC. Protein product: CASSFSVALYEQYF.

The table lists this clonotype with many counts. V and J are TRBV7-8 and TRBJ2-3, with unresolved D. The V and J ends lost 6 bases and 2 bases respectively, with 12 bases between them. This CDR3 region has 14 residues. Germline V gene lookup returns CDR1 SGHVS and CDR2 FQNEAQ. CDR3 sequence (DNA): TGTGCCAGCAGGACAAGTGGGGTCACAGATACGCAGTATTTT. It translates to CASRTSGVTDTQYF.

The chain carries TRBV4-1 and TRBJ2-5, with no clear D. The germline gives CDR1 MGHRA, CDR2 YSYEKL. The CDR3 length is 15 residues. V lost 0 bases, J lost 6 bases, and 14 bases lay in between. For the CDR3, the DNA is TGCGCCAGCAGCCAAGAAGGGCATTCTATCCAGACCCAGTACTTC. It yields the protein CASSQEGHSIQTQYF.

This chain joins TRBV7-9 and TRBJ2-3, with D unclear. The germline V gene encodes CDR1 SEHNR and CDR2 FQNEAQ (reference sequence). The CDR3 has 13 residues. V lost 1 base to trimming and J lost 4 bases, with 6 bases between them. The chain's CDR3 is CASSLVTADTQYF. The CDR3 DNA sequence: TGTGCCAGCAGCTTAGTCACGGCAGATACGCAGTATTTT.

This clonotype showed up many times. This chain links TRBV6-2 or TRBV6-3 with TRBJ2-1; perhaps D is TRBD1 or TRBD2 (5 bases each). V was cut by 4 bases and J by 15 bases, with 13 bases left in between. Germline CDR1 is MNHEY and CDR2 is SVGEGT. The CDR3 length is 11 residues. The CDR3 sequence: CASSLGTGLFF. The CDR3 coding sequence is TGTGCCAGCAGTTTGGGGACGGGGCTGTTCTTC.

This chain links TRBV27 with TRBJ2-5; D is unclear. The V gene lost 1 base and the J gene lost 0 bases, with 9 bases spanning the gap. The CDR3 covers 15 residues. The germline CDR1 and CDR2 sequences are MNHEY and SMNVEV (reference sequence). CDR3 sequence (DNA): TGTGCCAGCAGTTTATTTCTCGGAAACCAAGAGACCCAGTACTTC. This sequence encodes CASSLFLGNQETQYF.